The TCR beta chain under discussion was sequenced for a study of T cell responses to AZD1222 COVID-19 vaccine. Repertoires were generated with immunoSEQ multiplex PCR, while TCRdb's copy carries only in-frame clones and drops some. The data hold about 150,000 clones, with 80% to 95% observed a single time. Trimming removed 5 bases from V and 3 bases from J, with 19 bases in between. CDR3 length: 16 amino acids. Germline values: CDR1 WSHSY, CDR2 SAAADI. Sequencing was performed on peripheral blood, taken on day 0 of AZD1222 vaccination. V usage is TRBV10-2 and J usage is TRBJ1-2; D uncertain. The sequence was collected from an adult in good health. For the CDR3, the DNA is TGCGCCAGCAGTACCCTTTCATCATCGTCGTACTATGGCTACACCTTC. Its translation is CASSTLSSSSYYGYTF.